Below are 19 T cell receptor beta chains sequenced from a single sample in a study of blood T cell repertoires in COVID-19. This table comes from immunoSEQ multiplex PCR, and its TCRdb copy is limited to in-frame clones, with some not included. The sample has 150,000 or so clones, around 83% seen once. The sample consisted of PBMCs or T cells enriched from blood (not recorded which). The origin of the receptors is a man in his forties or fifties who had recovered from COVID-19.

The chain uses TRBV24-1 and TRBJ1-5; TRBD1 matches at 10 bases. The germline CDR1 and CDR2 sequences are KGHDR and SFDVKD. Germline trimming cut 3 bases from V and 3 bases from J; bases unmatched to any gene: 7. The CDR3 contains 17 residues. The CDR3 is CATSDPRTGGNNQPQHF. CDR3 nucleotides: TGTGCCACCAGTGATCCCAGGACAGGGGGGAACAATCAGCCCCAGCATTTT.

This chain links TRBV5-8 with TRBJ2-7, with a possible D match to TRBD1 (6 bases). Germline V CDR1 and CDR2: SGHTS, YDEGEE. The CDR3 is 13 residues long. The V and J ends lost 2 bases and 5 bases respectively, with 11 bases between them. DNA for the CDR3: TGTGCCAGCAGCTTCGACAGGACGGACGAGCAGTACTTC. It encodes CASSFDRTDEQYF.

CDR3 residues: CASSPTWTGVPMGYTF. The CDR3 DNA sequence: TGTGCCAGCAGCCCCACCTGGACAGGAGTTCCGATGGGCTACACCTTC. The rearrangement uses TRBV3-1 (or the pseudogene TRBV3-2) and TRBJ1-2; 7 bases are a match to TRBD1. The CDR3 sequence is 16 residues long. The germline gives CDR1 LGHDT, CDR2 YNNKEL (reference sequence). The trim removed 4 bases at V and 8 bases at J, leaving 16 bases unmatched.

The sample holds one count of this clone. The V and J genes are TRBV19 and TRBJ2-7; 9 bases map to TRBD1. Germline assignment: CDR1 LNHDA and CDR2 SQIVND (reference sequence). This CDR3 has 15 amino acids. J was trimmed by 0 bases and V by 9 bases; bases with no gene match: 9. The CDR3 DNA reads as TGTGCCAGCAAAACCGGGACAGGGACCTCCTACGAGCAGTACTTC. This encodes CASKTGTGTSYEQYF.

This rearrangement joins TRBV6-5 to TRBJ1-5; 7 nucleotides align to TRBD1. V was pared by 0 bases and J by 1 base, with 0 bases of the junction left unmatched. The CDR3 contains 15 residues. Looked up from germline, CDR1 is MNHEY and CDR2 is SVGAGI. The CDR3 region is CASSYSDRSNQPQHF. The DNA for the CDR3 is TGTGCCAGCAGTTACTCGGACAGGAGCAATCAGCCCCAGCATTTT.

The sample holds one count of this clone. This chain uses TRBV5-8 with TRBJ1-5; 9 bases align to TRBD1. The V segment lost 4 bases and the J segment 6 bases; nucleotides outside the gene matches: 8. The CDR3 contains 15 residues. Germline V gene lookup returns CDR1 SGHTS and CDR2 YDEGEE. The CDR3 is CASSRTDRGGQPQHF. Written as DNA, the CDR3 is TGTGCCAGCAGCCGAACCGACAGGGGGGGTCAGCCCCAGCATTTT.

The chain employs TRBV9 and TRBJ1-3; D ambiguous. In germline, CDR1 is SGDLS, CDR2 YYNGEE. This CDR3 has 16 amino acids. V was pared by 4 bases and J by 4 bases, with 18 bases between. CDR3 DNA sequence: TGTGCCAGCAGCCCCCAGTGGAGGACCGGGGGAAACACCATATATTTT. Encoded protein: CASSPQWRTGGNTIYF.

This clone has just a few counts. The chain has TRBV5-1 and TRBJ1-6; possible D gene TRBD1, 5 bases. The germline CDR1 and CDR2 sequences are SGHRS and YFSETQ. CDR3 length: 14 amino acids. The V and J ends lost 2 bases and 7 bases respectively, with 10 bases between them. CDR3 in DNA: TGCGCCAGCAGCTTAGGGGAAGGGAATTCACCCCTCCACTTT. Protein: CASSLGEGNSPLHF.

Only a few counts were recorded for this clone. V usage is TRBV7-9 and J usage is TRBJ2-3, with 11 nucleotides matching TRBD1. Per germline, CDR1 SEHNR and CDR2 FQNEAQ (reference sequence). The CDR3 sequence is 14 residues long. Trimming took 5 bases from V and 5 from J; bases not matched to a gene: 3. The CDR3 sequence: CASSTGTGGDTQYF. CDR3 sequence (DNA): TGTGCCAGCAGCACAGGGACAGGGGGAGATACGCAGTATTTT.

The rearrangement joins TRBV2 to TRBJ2-2; 8 bases align to TRBD1. V lost 6 bases to trimming and J lost 7 bases; unmatched junction nucleotides: 4. CDR1 and CDR2 from the germline V gene are SNHLY and FYNNEI. The CDR3 spans 13 residues. CDR3 loop: CASRPTGGGELFF. CDR3 DNA: TGTGCCAGCAGGCCCACAGGGGGCGGGGAGCTGTTTTTT.

The rearrangement uses TRBV5-8 and TRBJ2-3, with 8 bases fitting TRBD1. The CDR3 is 13 amino acids. CDR1 and CDR2 from the germline V gene are SGHTS and YDEGEE. Losses at the gene ends were 4 bases for V and 5 bases for J; bases not matched to a gene: 3. CDR3 sequence: CASSPGGIDTQYF. The DNA for the CDR3 is TGTGCCAGCAGCCCAGGGGGCATAGATACGCAGTATTTT.

The chain couples TRBV28 to TRBJ1-2, with TRBD1 matching over 7 bases. This CDR3 spans 15 amino acids. Trimming took 3 bases from V and 7 from J; bases not matched to a gene: 11. The germline gives CDR1 MDHEN, CDR2 SYDVKM. The CDR3 sequence: CASSLADKTGPGYTF. The DNA for the CDR3 is TGTGCCAGCAGTTTGGCCGATAAGACAGGGCCTGGCTACACCTTC.

The genes are TRBV13 and TRBJ2-7; 7 positions agree with TRBD1. The germline V gene encodes CDR1 PRHDT and CDR2 FYEKMQ (reference sequence). The CDR3 covers 13 residues. J was trimmed by 3 bases and V by 5 bases; bases with no gene match: 4. The DNA for the CDR3 is TGTGCCAGCAGCAGCCGGGACAGCTACGAGCAGTACTTC. Its protein product is CASSSRDSYEQYF.

This chain joins TRBV6-5 and TRBJ1-1; no firm D call. The CDR3 covers 15 residues. The V and J ends lost 7 bases and 0 bases respectively, with 15 bases between them. Germline assignment: CDR1 MNHEY and CDR2 SVGAGI. CDR3 amino acids: CASNFLSTMNTEAFF. The CDR3 coding sequence is TGTGCCAGCAACTTCCTTTCAACCATGAACACTGAAGCTTTCTTT.

The chain couples TRBV28 to TRBJ2-7; a weak D match, TRBD1 (5 bases). The V end lost 1 base, the J end lost 5 bases, and 15 bases lay between the germline ends. The germline V gene has CDR1 MDHEN and CDR2 SYDVKM. The CDR3 consists of 15 residues. CDR3 sequence (DNA): TGTGCCAGCAGTTTATTACCCAGGGCTTACAACGAGCAGTACTTC. Translation: CASSLLPRAYNEQYF.

This chain connects TRBV7-2 to TRBJ2-1; TRBD2 matches 7 bases. The junction had 9 bases not matched to a gene; V was cut back by 5 bases and J by 8 bases. The CDR3 loop spans 14 amino acids. Germline CDR1 SGHTA, CDR2 FQGNSA. The CDR3 region has the DNA TGTGCCAGCAGCCCCAGAGCGGGGAACTATGAGCAGTTCTTC. Its protein product is CASSPRAGNYEQFF.

The chain recombines TRBV9 with TRBJ2-5, with 10 positions matching TRBD2. V lost 3 bases, J lost 5 bases, and 7 bases stayed unmatched. This CDR3 is 15 amino acids long. Per germline, CDR1 SGDLS and CDR2 YYNGEE. The CDR3 reads CASSAGAGGAETQYF. The CDR3 DNA is TGTGCCAGCAGCGCTGGAGCGGGGGGGGCGGAGACCCAGTACTTC.

The chain is built from TRBV10-3 and TRBJ1-5; no clear D gene. In germline, CDR1 is ENHRY, CDR2 SYGVKD. Trimming shortened V by 5 bases and J by 2 bases, and 10 bases separated the two germline ends. The CDR3 is made up of 14 amino acids. As DNA, the CDR3 is TGTGCCATCAGTTTAGACGGGGGCAATCAGCCCCAGCATTTT. Amino acids: CAISLDGGNQPQHF.

As for this clone: Other DNA variants within this sample encode the same CDR3. CDR3 amino acids: CASRGGLSYEQYF. In nucleotides, the CDR3 is TGTGCCAGCAGAGGTGGACTCTCCTACGAGCAGTACTTC. The chain employs TRBV19 and TRBJ2-7; D is perhaps TRBD2 (5 bases). Germline values: CDR1 LNHDA, CDR2 SQIVND (reference sequence). CDR3 length: 13 amino acids. The germline V and J ends were trimmed by 9 bases and 0 bases, with 12 bases remaining between them.